The rows below give T cell receptor beta chains drawn from one sample of a study of blood T cell repertoires in COVID-19. Only in-frame clones appear in the TCRdb table, and some are missing; sequencing was by immunoSEQ multiplex PCR. Of 250,000 to 350,000 clones in the sample, about 89% are singletons; the top ten hold around 0.8%. Sequences were obtained from peripheral blood. The receptors originated from a man aged 25-40 years with acute or convalescent COVID-19. Each CDR3 is given with its conserved first and last residue. The D gene is left open where the match is weak. Some rows mark clone size as missing; the rest say once, few, many or name a class of expanded clone.

TRBJ1-6 NA TRBV18 NA CASSPEGHSYSPLHF TGTGCCAGCTCACCTGAAGGACACTCATATTCACCCCTCCACTTT
TRBJ2-4 NA TRBV19 NA CASSSPGGKNIQYF TGTGCCAGTAGTTCCCCAGGGGGGAAAAACATTCAGTACTTC
TRBJ1-5 NA TRBV12-3/TRBV12-4 few CASSLRGEQPQHF TGTGCCAGCAGTTTGCGGGGGGAACAGCCCCAGCATTTT
TRBJ2-3 NA TRBV4-2 NA CASSQERFDTQYF TGTGCCAGCAGCCAAGAGAGGTTCGATACGCAGTATTTT
TRBJ1-6 NA TRBV14 NA CASSQDLPRSSPLHF TGTGCCAGCAGCCAAGACCTACCCCGGAGTTCACCCCTCCACTTT
TRBJ1-5 NA TRBV27 NA CASSYRETQPQHF TGTGCCAGCAGTTACAGGGAAACCCAGCCCCAGCATTTT
TRBJ2-1 TRBD2 TRBV3-1/TRBV3-2 NA CASSHQGLAGNEQFF TGTGCCAGCAGCCATCAGGGACTAGCGGGCAATGAGCAGTTCTTC
TRBJ1-1 NA TRBV5-1 NA CASSRAQGNTEAFF TGCGCCAGCAGCCGTGCTCAGGGGAACACTGAAGCTTTCTTT
TRBJ2-3 NA TRBV27 NA CASSLGTLTDTQYF TGTGCCAGCAGTTTAGGTACTCTGACAGATACGCAGTATTTT
TRBJ2-7 NA TRBV18 once CASSPIDNYEQYF TGTGCCAGCTCACCAATTGACAACTACGAGCAGTACTTC
TRBJ2-3 NA TRBV3-1/TRBV3-2 once CASSQGTPNTQYF TGTGCCAGCAGCCAAGGGACACCAAATACGCAGTATTTT
TRBJ1-5 NA TRBV6-5 once CASTKARGSNQPQHF TGTGCCAGCACCAAAGCGAGGGGGAGCAATCAGCCCCAGCATTTT
TRBJ1-1 NA TRBV11-1 NA CASRPDSNRPEAFF TGTGCCAGCAGACCAGACAGTAACCGCCCTGAAGCTTTCTTT
TRBJ1-5 NA TRBV27 NA CASSFSSGLQPQHF TGTGCCAGCAGTTTTTCCTCAGGGCTTCAGCCCCAGCATTTT
TRBJ2-7 TRBD2 TRBV4-1 NA CASSQNSGSSYEQYF TGCGCCAGCAGCCAGAATAGCGGGAGCTCCTACGAGCAGTACTTC
TRBJ2-1 NA TRBV19 once CASSMEETITSYNEQFF TGTGCCAGTAGTATGGAGGAGACAATCACCTCCTACAATGAGCAGTTCTTC
TRBJ1-1 NA TRBV14 NA CASSQPGRSAEAFF TGTGCCAGCAGCCAGCCAGGCCGATCGGCTGAAGCTTTCTTT
TRBJ1-1 NA TRBV7-9 NA CASSLDSLEAFF TGTGCCAGCAGCTTAGATAGTCTCGAAGCTTTCTTT
TRBJ1-5 NA TRBV3-1/TRBV3-2 NA CASSQDMPGRYQPQHF TGTGCCAGCAGCCAAGATATGCCAGGGAGGTATCAGCCCCAGCATTTT
TRBJ2-3 TRBD2 TRBV3-1/TRBV3-2 NA CASSQAFTGTSINF TGTGCCAGCAGCCAAGCATTTACCGGGACTAGCATCAATTTT
TRBJ1-6 NA TRBV6-5 NA CASSRSQGRDSPLHF TGTGCCAGCAGCCGATCACAGGGTAGAGATTCACCCCTCCACTTT
TRBJ2-3 NA TRBV3-1/TRBV3-2 NA CASSQGTRGDTQYF TGTGCCAGCAGCCAAGGGACTAGGGGGGATACGCAGTATTTT
TRBJ1-1 NA TRBV10-3 NA CAISEMVGQSNTEAFF TGTGCCATCAGTGAGATGGTCGGACAGTCGAACACTGAAGCTTTCTTT
TRBJ1-4 NA TRBV6-1 NA CASSETGRGFF TGTGCCAGCAGTGAAACAGGGAGGGGGTTTTTT
TRBJ1-2 NA TRBV10-3 NA CAISESPGNYGYTF TGTGCCATCAGTGAAAGTCCGGGGAACTATGGCTACACCTTC
TRBJ1-1 TRBD1 TRBV5-5 NA CASRSSLTGQGYRQGAFF TGTGCCAGCAGGTCGTCGCTGACGGGACAGGGGTATCGGCAAGGAGCTTTCTTT
TRBJ1-3 TRBD1 TRBV7-3 NA CASSLVVVDRGPGNTIYF TGTGCCAGCAGCTTAGTAGTAGTGGACAGGGGTCCGGGAAACACCATATATTTT